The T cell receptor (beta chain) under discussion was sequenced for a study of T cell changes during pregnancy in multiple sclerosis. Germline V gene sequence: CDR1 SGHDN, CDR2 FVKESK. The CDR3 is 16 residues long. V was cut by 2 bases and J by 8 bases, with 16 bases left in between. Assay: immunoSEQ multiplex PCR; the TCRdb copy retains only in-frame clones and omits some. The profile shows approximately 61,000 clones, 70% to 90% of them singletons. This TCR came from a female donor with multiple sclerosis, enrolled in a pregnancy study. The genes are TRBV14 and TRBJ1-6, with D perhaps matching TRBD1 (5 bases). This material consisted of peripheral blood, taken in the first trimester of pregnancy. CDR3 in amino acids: CASSQRRGVRHSPLHF. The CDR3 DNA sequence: TGTGCCAGCAGCCAAAGGAGGGGAGTGAGGCATTCACCCCTCCACTTT.